The T cell receptor beta chain described here comes from a study of cytomegalovirus exposure and HLA in healthy donors. Notes on this clone: The antigen is unknown.

Study-level points and caveats: Reports indicate that TCR beta sequences accurately predicted the HLA-A and HLA-B alleles of most subjects. Earlier findings revealed that most TCR beta V segments proved productive either about 90% or about 30% of the time. For TCR beta chains, V- and J-gene trimming was later linked to a missense DCLRE1C variant. Specificity for CMV antigens was confirmed in vitro for a few of the CMV-associated chains.

60 Vbeta and 13 Jbeta primers were used in PCR. Clones were sequenced by immunoSEQ multiplex PCR, and TCRdb holds only the in-frame ones, with some missing. The sample's table shows some 120,000 clones. This CDR3 is 14 amino acids long. Per the germline V gene, CDR1 is MDHEN and CDR2 is SYDVKM. V was trimmed by 11 bases and J by 13 bases, leaving 24 bases between them. This chain connects TRBV28 to TRBJ1-6, with D possibly TRBD1 on 5 matching bases. The sequence was obtained from a man in his thirties or forties in good health and CMV-seronegative. Sample: PBMCs. Here the CDR3 DNA reads TGTGCCGGCCGAAGAGACACACTCAGGGCCCCCCTCCACTTT. It yields the protein CAGRRDTLRAPLHF.